This T cell receptor beta chain was captured by sequencing in a study of T cell responses to AZD1222 COVID-19 vaccine (dated by TCRdb to the early 2020s). Background on the whole study: A total of 230 to 250 trial participants underwent TCR sequencing, of whom around 200 received two doses of AZD1222 and about 25 received two doses of the MenACWY control vaccine. Trial participants were enrolled by age into 18-55, 56-69 and 70-plus year subgroups, with 148, 28 and 57 TCR-sequenced participants respectively.

Broad study findings and their caveats: Conclusions about previously exposed vaccinees are limited, since just 5 or 6 AZD1222 recipients were seropositive for SARS-CoV-2 at baseline. After two AZD1222 doses, both the breadth and the depth of spike-specific TCRs were significantly higher than at day 0 and than in MenACWY recipients. The vaccine-associated CD4 TCRs covered the entire spike protein, and the dominant responses fell in regions 160-218 and 743-854. Most participants were white British and females outnumbered males, and the authors suggested that clonal diversity may have been underestimated. The 56-69-year group was small, and its depth increase did not reach significance, likely because of low power. Reportedly, close to half of the unique spike-specific TCRs recognized epitopes lying outside the regions that are mutated in the B.1.351 and B.1.1.7 variants. Because no day 14 peak-response samples were available, the repertoires could be characterized only after the peak T cell response.

As concerns this clone: Its cognate antigen has yet to be identified. Per-base qualities were not stored, and no clone one base away is much larger. The sample has other DNA sequences that encode this CDR3 too.

The CDR3 regions of human TCRbeta chains were subjected to immunosequencing. The source study handled its data this way. Repertoire TCRs were checked for matches against a reference library of SARS-CoV-2-specific TCRs that had been generated using the MIRA antigen-specificity platform. Breadth meant the fraction of unique TCRs that were SARS-CoV-2-associated, whereas depth meant the fraction of total T cells that were SARS-CoV-2-associated. Each spike-specific TCR was assigned to its reactive spike region and to a CD4 or CD8 class using the MIRA data. Log10-transformed breadth and depth values were compared by one-way ANOVA with Sidak's multiple comparisons tests. The table was pulled from immuneACCESS by TCRdb, which kept in-frame rearrangements only. Such tables lose some clones; where checked, under half of the loss comes from unresolved V genes, and the rest has no known cause. V and J calls and clone size are as listed in that table; D and trimming were resolved from the DNA. Recorded for this sample are some 120,000 clones; around 89% of them occurred a single time. Approximately 12% of the sample is taken by the ten largest.

In light of the paper, this sample's time point label describes: baseline before first vaccination. The treatment or condition label corresponds to: meningococcal conjugate vaccine given as trial control. Vaccinee samples came from UK trials COV001 and COV002, including a single-blind randomized controlled phase 2/3 trial of AZD1222 (ChAdOx1 nCoV-19) in healthy adults. For TCRbeta chain sequencing, PBMC samples were collected from trial participants at day 0 and at day 28 after the second dose. The receptor comes from an adult in good health. The input for sequencing was peripheral blood, taken on day 0 of MenACWY control vaccination.

The CDR3 amino acid sequence is: CASSLGQVQETQYF. The DNA sequence reads TGCGCCAGCAGCTTGGGACAGGTGCAAGAGACCCAGTACTTC. The sequence links TRBV5-1 to TRBJ2-5, with a weak D call of TRBD1 (6 bases match). CDR1 and CDR2 are read off the germline V gene as SGHRS and YFSETQ. V sheds 0 bases and J sheds 2 bases, leaving 8 bases between their ends. The CDR3 holds 14 amino acids from the cysteine to the phenylalanine. The retained sequence is limited to the CDR3, 42 bases, with the frame set at the first base.